This is a list of T cell receptor beta chains from one sample in a study of radiation and T cells in renal cell carcinoma. Repertoires were generated with immunoSEQ multiplex PCR, while TCRdb's copy carries only in-frame clones and drops some. The sample consists of 100,000 to 150,000 clones, over 75% of them appearing once. This sample comprised blood, obtained from a patient whose treatment included radiotherapy and nephrectomy. These receptors were taken from a man aged 45-65 years with renal cell carcinoma. Each CDR3 is given without its conserved first and last residue. Fields, in order: V gene, CDR3 length, clone size, J gene, CDR3 protein. The size entry is marked missing in some rows and otherwise reads once, few, many or a size class.

>TRBV5-6|14|once|TRBJ1-4
ASSLTGQYTNEKLF
>TRBV7-2|12|.|TRBJ1-4
ASSLGQGAEKLF
>TRBV11-1|15|.|TRBJ2-5
ASSLLAGALNQETQY
>TRBV7-2|13|.|TRBJ1-1
ASSLRPVSSTEAF
>TRBV5-5|12|.|TRBJ1-4
ASSTGQPNEKLF
>TRBV10-3|12|few|TRBJ2-5
AISDRSLLETQY
>TRBV19|14|.|TRBJ2-2
ASSGGAAQNTGELF
>TRBV7-2|11|.|TRBJ2-1
ASSLAGNNEQF
>TRBV4-1|12|.|TRBJ2-7
ASSPRPERHEQY
>TRBV5-1|12|.|TRBJ2-5
ASSTTGWGETQY
>TRBV15|13|.|TRBJ2-7
ATGTSGMRSYEQY
>TRBV21-1|13|.|TRBJ2-7
ASSKGEEGVYEQY
>TRBV30|12|.|TRBJ2-1
AWSVFFGVDEQF
>TRBV6-5|12|.|TRBJ1-2
ASSTLRGADGYT
>TRBV2|12|few|TRBJ1-5
ASSGDTSNQPQH
>TRBV28|10|.|TRBJ2-7
ASSYRPYEQY
>TRBV5-4|13|few|TRBJ1-5
ASSDSRVLNQPQH
>TRBV6-6|10|.|TRBJ2-1
ASRPTYNEQF
>TRBV5-1|13|.|TRBJ2-2
ASSLGADNTGELF
>TRBV11-3|13|.|TRBJ1-1
ASSPGQGRITEAF
>TRBV6-1|11|.|TRBJ1-2
ASSPLRGLIYT
>TRBV7-6|12|.|TRBJ1-2
ASSLPLGRGGYT
>TRBV5-5|13|.|TRBJ2-5
ASSLFWTSGDDQY
>TRBV18|12|.|TRBJ2-7
ASSPPGLPYEQY
>TRBV18|15|once|TRBJ2-7
ASSERGLAGGFSEQY
>TRBV10-3|12|.|TRBJ2-3
AISGDRYTDTQY
>TRBV6-5|8|.|TRBJ1-1
ASSLGEAF
>TRBV9|12|.|TRBJ2-7
ASSVRAVDYEQY
>TRBV9|13|.|TRBJ2-7
ASSPTVLRSYEQY